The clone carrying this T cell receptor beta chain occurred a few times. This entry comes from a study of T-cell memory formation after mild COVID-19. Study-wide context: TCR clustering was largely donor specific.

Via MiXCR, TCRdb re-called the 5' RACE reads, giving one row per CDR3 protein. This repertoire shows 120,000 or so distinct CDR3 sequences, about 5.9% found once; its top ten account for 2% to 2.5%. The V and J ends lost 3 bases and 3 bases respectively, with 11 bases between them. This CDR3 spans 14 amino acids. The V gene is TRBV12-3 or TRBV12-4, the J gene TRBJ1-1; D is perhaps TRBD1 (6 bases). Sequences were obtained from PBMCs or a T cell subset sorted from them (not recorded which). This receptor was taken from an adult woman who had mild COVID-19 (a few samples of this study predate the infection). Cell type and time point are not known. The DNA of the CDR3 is TGTGCCAGCAGTTTCAGGGGAGGGGACACTGAAGCTTTCTTT. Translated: CASSFRGGDTEAFF.